The next 11 T cell receptor beta chains were all read from a single sample in a study of blood T cells in healthy people across ages. Using a J-beta primer mix together with a sample-barcoded 5' primer, a second PCR was run for about 7 to 12 cycles. TCRdb re-called the 5' RACE reads through MiXCR, storing one row per CDR3 protein. Seen here are roughly 1.7 million distinct CDR3 sequences, about 35% observed once, and the top ten hold around 11%. Sequencing was done on a sample of blood. Every receptor here comes from a woman aged 30 to 39 in good health.

The rearrangement joins TRBV7-2 to TRBJ2-3; a weak D match, TRBD2 (7 bases). The ends were cut back, 6 bases at V and 0 bases at J, with 19 bases in the middle. This CDR3 is 17 amino acids long. Germline values: CDR1 SGHTA, CDR2 FQGNSA. In nucleotides, the CDR3 is TGTGCCAGCAGTCCTCCTTGGGGGGGCCCTAGCACAGATACGCAGTATTTT. Residues: CASSPPWGGPSTDTQYF.

This clonotype occurred a few times. The chain uses TRBV6-5 and TRBJ1-4; TRBD1 matches at 9 bases. Trimming at V came to 6 bases and at J to 6 bases, leaving 11 bases not matched to a gene. The CDR3 runs to 16 residues. Germline loops: CDR1 MNHEY, CDR2 SVGAGI. CDR3 in amino acids: CASRPRPGQGYEKLFF. Written as DNA, the CDR3 is TGTGCCAGCAGACCCCGACCGGGACAGGGCTATGAAAAACTGTTTTTT.

The sample holds a few counts of this clonotype. The genes are TRBV6-1 and TRBJ2-5; 11 bases align to TRBD1. The J call is doubtful: the DNA matches TRBJ2-7 better. The CDR3 spans 15 residues. Germline CDR1 reads MNHNS; CDR2 reads SASEGT. The CDR3 bases are TGTGCCAGCAGTAACCGGGACAGGGGGGCCTACGAGCAGTACTTC. Translated: CASSNRDRGAYEQYF.

This clonotype was counted only a few times. One junction end does not reproduce the germline sequence, and a read error may be involved. The rearrangement joins TRBV5-1 to TRBJ2-1, with D uncertain. This CDR3 spans 12 amino acids. The germline CDR1 and CDR2 sequences are SGHRS and YFSETQ. The CDR3 sequence is CASSLEGNERFF. The CDR3 bases are TGCGCCAGCAGCTTGGAGGGCAATGAGCGGTTCTTC.

This clonotype was counted between two and nine times. The V and J genes are TRBV5-1 and TRBJ1-2, with a tentative D call TRBD1 (5 bases). Trimming shortened V by 4 bases and J by 4 bases, and 17 bases separated the two germline ends. The germline V gene has CDR1 SGHRS and CDR2 YFSETQ. The CDR3 consists of 15 residues. The CDR3 sequence: CASSPGTRSTYGYTF. In DNA form, the CDR3 reads TGCGCCAGCAGCCCCGGGACCCGGTCCACCTATGGCTACACCTTC.

The chain combines TRBV7-9 with TRBJ2-7; 7 bases fit TRBD1. The CDR3 runs to 14 residues. V was clipped by 5 bases and J by 10 bases; unmatched bases: 14. Germline V gene lookup returns CDR1 SEHNR and CDR2 FQNEAQ (reference sequence). CDR3 nucleotide sequence: TGTGCCAGCAGCCCCCCCGGTCTTAAGGGGGCCCAGTACTTC. Encoded protein: CASSPPGLKGAQYF. The variable domain in full, completed from reference TRBV7-9 and TRBJ2-7, reads DTGVSQNPRHKITKRGQNVTFRCDPISEHNRLYWYRQTLGQGPEFLTYFQNEAQLEKSRLLSDRFSAERPKGSFSTLEIQRTEQGDSAMYLCASSPPGLKGAQYFGPGTRLTVT.

Turning to this clonotype: A clone one base away is much larger, so this may be a read error. The chain recombines TRBV29-1 with TRBJ2-1; the match to TRBD1 covers 9 bases. CDR3 length: 16 amino acids. The germline V gene has CDR1 SQVTM and CDR2 ANQGSEA. Germline trimming cut 4 bases from V and 9 bases from J; bases unmatched to any gene: 16. The CDR3 DNA follows: TGCAGCGTTGTTTTGAGCGGACAGGGGATTTTGGGTGAGCAGTTCTTC. The encoded protein is CSVVLSGQGILGEQFF.

V and J are TRBV12-3 or TRBV12-4 and TRBJ2-1; D is unclear. The CDR3 is 15 residues long. V lost 2 bases and J lost 1, with 9 bases in between. The CDR3 nucleotides read TGTGCCAGCAGTTTATGGCTAGTTTCCTACAATGAGCAGTTCTTC. Its translation is CASSLWLVSYNEQFF.

The chain employs TRBV29-1 and TRBJ1-2; maybe TRBD1 (5 bases). CDR1 and CDR2 (germline): SQVTM, ANQGSEA. This CDR3 has 14 amino acids. With 3 bases removed from V and 9 bases from J, the gap between germline ends came to 20 bases. The CDR3 spells CSVDTGGGVASYTF. The CDR3 nucleotides are TGCAGCGTTGACACCGGGGGAGGGGTTGCTAGCTACACCTTC. Complete variable domain (other parts from reference TRBV29-1 and TRBJ1-2): SAVISQKPSRDICQRGTSLTIQCQVDSQVTMMFWYRQQPGQSLTLIATANQGSEATYESGFVIDKFPISRPNLTFSTLTVSNMSPEDSSIYLCSVDTGGGVASYTFGSGTRLTVV.

Of note for this clonotype: An end of the junction differs from the germline gene, which may be a read error. The rearrangement uses TRBV20-1 and TRBJ2-1; D is possibly TRBD2 (6 bases). CDR3 length: 14 residues. The germline CDR1 and CDR2 sequences are DFQATT and SNEGSKA (reference sequence). The CDR3 DNA is TGCAGTGCTAGAGTGGCGGGAACCTACAGTGAGCAGTTCTTC. Translated, it gives CSARVAGTYSEQFF.

The chain uses TRBV10-3 and TRBJ2-1; perhaps D is TRBD1 or TRBD2 (5 bases each). The DNA end is more similar to TRBJ2-7, so the J call may be wrong. Germline V gives CDR1 ENHRY, CDR2 SYGVKD. The length of the CDR3 is 16 residues. CDR3 region: CAISGGTGYSYNEQYF. As DNA, the CDR3 is TGTGCCATCAGTGGAGGGACGGGGTACTCCTACAATGAGCAGTACTTC.